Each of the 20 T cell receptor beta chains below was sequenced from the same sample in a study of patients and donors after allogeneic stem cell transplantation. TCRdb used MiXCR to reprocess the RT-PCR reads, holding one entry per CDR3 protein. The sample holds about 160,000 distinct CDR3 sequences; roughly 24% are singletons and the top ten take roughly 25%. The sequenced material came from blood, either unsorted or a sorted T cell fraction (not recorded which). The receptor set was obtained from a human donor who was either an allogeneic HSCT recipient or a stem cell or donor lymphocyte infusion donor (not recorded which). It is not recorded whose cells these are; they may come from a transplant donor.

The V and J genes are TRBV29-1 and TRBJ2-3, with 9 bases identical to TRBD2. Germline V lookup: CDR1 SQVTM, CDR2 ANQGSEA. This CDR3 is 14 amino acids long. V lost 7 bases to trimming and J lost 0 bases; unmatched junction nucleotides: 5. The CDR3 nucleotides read TGCAGCGGAAGACTAGCGGTTAGCACAGATACGCAGTATTTT. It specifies CSGRLAVSTDTQYF.

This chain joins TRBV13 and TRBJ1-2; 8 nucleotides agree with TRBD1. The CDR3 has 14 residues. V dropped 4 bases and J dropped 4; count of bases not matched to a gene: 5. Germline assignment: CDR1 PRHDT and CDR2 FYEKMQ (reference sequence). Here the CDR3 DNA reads TGTGCCAGCAGCTCCAGGGGGCAGGGCTATGGCTACACCTTC. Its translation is CASSSRGQGYGYTF. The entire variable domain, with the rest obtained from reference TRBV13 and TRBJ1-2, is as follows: AAGVIQSPRHLIKEKRETATLKCYPIPRHDTVYWYQQGPGQDPQFLISFYEKMQSDKGSIPDRFSAQQFSDYHSELNMSSLELGDSALYFCASSSRGQGYGYTFGSGTRLTVV.

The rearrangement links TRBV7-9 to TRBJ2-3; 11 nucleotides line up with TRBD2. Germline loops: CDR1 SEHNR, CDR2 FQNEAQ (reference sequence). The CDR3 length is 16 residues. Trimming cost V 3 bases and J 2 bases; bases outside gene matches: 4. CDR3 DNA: TGTGCCAGCAGCTTCCCTAGCGGGAGGTCCACAGATACGCAGTATTTT. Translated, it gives CASSFPSGRSTDTQYF.

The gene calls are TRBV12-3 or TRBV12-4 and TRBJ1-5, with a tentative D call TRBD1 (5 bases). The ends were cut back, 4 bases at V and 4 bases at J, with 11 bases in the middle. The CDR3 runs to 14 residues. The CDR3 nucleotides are TGTGCCAGCAGTTCCACAGGCTGGAATCAGCCCCAGCATTTT. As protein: CASSSTGWNQPQHF.

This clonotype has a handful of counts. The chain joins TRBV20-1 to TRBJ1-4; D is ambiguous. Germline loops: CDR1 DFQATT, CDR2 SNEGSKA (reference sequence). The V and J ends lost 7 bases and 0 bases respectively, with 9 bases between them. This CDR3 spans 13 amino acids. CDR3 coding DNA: TGCAGTGTCCCAGGAACAACTAATGAAAAACTGTTTTTT. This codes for CSVPGTTNEKLFF.

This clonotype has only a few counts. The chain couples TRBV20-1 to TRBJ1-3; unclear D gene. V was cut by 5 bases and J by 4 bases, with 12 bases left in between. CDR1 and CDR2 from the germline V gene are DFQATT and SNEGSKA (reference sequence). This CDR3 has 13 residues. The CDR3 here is CSAFLDPGNTIYF. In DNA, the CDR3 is TGCAGTGCTTTTTTGGACCCCGGAAACACCATATATTTT.

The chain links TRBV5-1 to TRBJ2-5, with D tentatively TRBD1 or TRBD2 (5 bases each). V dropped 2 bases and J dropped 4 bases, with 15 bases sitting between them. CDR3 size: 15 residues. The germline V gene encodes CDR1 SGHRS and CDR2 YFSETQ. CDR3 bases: TGCGCCAGCAGCTTAAGTTTGGGGGTCGGAGAGACCCAGTACTTC. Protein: CASSLSLGVGETQYF.

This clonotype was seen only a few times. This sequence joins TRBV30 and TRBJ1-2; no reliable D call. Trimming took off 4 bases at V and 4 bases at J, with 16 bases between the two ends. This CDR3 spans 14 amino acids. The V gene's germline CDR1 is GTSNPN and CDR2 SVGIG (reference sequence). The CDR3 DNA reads TGTGCCTGGACTCCCTGGGCCCGTGGCTATGGCTACACCTTC. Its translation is CAWTPWARGYGYTF.

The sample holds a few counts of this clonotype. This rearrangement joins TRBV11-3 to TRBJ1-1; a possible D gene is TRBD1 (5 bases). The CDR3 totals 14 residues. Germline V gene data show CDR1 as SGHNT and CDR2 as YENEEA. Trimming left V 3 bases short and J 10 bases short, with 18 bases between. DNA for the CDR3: TGTGCCAGCAGCTTGGAAAACGAGAGGGACGTAGCTTTCTTT. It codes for CASSLENERDVAFF.

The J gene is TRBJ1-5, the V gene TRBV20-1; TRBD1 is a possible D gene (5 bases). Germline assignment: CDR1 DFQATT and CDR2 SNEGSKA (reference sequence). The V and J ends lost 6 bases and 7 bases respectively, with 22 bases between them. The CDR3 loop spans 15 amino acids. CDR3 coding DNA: TGCAGTGCCTCCTTGGGGATGGGGGTTTACCAGCCCCAGCATTTT. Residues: CSASLGMGVYQPQHF.

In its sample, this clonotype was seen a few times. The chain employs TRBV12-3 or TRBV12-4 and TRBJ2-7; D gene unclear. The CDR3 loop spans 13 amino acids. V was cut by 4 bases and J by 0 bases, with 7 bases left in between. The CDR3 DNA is TGTGCCAGCAGTTCCCGGTCCTCCTACGAGCAGTACTTC. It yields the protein CASSSRSSYEQYF.

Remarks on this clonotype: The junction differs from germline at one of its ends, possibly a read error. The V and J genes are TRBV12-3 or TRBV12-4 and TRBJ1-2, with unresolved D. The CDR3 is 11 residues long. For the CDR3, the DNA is TGTGCCAGCAGTTTAATTGACTGCGGAGCCTTC. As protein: CASSLIDCGAF.

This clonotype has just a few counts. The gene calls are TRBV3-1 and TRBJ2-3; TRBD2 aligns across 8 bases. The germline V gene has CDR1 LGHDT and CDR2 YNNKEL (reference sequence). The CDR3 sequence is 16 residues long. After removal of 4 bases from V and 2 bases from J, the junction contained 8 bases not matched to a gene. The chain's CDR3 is CASSPRWREVTDTQYF. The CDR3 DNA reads TGTGCCAGCAGCCCCCGGTGGCGGGAGGTCACAGATACGCAGTATTTT.

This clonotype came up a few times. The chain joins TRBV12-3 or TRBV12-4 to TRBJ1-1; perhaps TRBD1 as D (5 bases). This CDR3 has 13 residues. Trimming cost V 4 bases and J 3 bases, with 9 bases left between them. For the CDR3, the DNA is TGTGCCAGCAGTTCTGACAGAGACACTGAAGCTTTCTTT. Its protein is CASSSDRDTEAFF.

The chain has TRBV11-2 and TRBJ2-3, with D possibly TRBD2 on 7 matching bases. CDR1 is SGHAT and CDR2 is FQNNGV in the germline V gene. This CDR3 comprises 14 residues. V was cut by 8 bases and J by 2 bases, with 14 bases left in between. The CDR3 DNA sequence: TGTGCCAGCGCGGGCGGGGGCTCCACAGATACGCAGTATTTT. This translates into CASAGGGSTDTQYF.

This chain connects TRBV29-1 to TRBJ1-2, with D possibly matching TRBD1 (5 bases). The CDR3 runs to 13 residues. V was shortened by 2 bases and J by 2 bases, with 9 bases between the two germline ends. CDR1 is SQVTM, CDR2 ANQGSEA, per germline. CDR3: CSVEMGQNYGYTF. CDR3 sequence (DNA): TGCAGCGTTGAAATGGGGCAGAACTATGGCTACACCTTC. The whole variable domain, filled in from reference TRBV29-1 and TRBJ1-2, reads SAVISQKPSRDICQRGTSLTIQCQVDSQVTMMFWYRQQPGQSLTLIATANQGSEATYESGFVIDKFPISRPNLTFSTLTVSNMSPEDSSIYLCSVEMGQNYGYTFGSGTRLTVV.

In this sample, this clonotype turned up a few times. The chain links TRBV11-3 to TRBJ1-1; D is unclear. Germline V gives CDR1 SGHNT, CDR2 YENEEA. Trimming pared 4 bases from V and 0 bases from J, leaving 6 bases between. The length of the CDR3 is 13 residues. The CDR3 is CASSYPLNTEAFF. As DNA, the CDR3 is TGTGCCAGCAGCTACCCCCTGAACACTGAAGCTTTCTTT.

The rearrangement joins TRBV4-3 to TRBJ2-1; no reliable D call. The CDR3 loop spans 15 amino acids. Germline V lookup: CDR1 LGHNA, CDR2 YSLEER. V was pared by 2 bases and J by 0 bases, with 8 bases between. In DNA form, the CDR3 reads TGCGCCAGCAGCCAACAGGTTAGCTCCTACAATGAGCAGTTCTTC. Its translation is CASSQQVSSYNEQFF.

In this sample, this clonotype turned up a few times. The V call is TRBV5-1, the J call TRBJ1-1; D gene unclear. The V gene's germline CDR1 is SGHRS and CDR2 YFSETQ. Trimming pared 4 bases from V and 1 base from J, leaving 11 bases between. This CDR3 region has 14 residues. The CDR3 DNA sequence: TGCGCCAGCAGCCTGGATGATTGGAACACTGAAGCTTTCTTT. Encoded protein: CASSLDDWNTEAFF.

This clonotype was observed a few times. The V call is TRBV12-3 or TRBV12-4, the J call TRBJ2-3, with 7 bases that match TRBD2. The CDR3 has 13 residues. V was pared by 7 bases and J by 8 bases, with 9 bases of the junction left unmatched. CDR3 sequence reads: CASTRGEGSTQYF. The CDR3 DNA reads TGTGCCAGCACCCGAGGGGAGGGGAGTACGCAGTATTTT.